This TCR beta chain was identified in a study of Graves' ophthalmopathy and Graves' hyperthyroidism. A volume of approximately 10 ml of fresh peripheral blood supplied the PBMCs. For repertoire sequencing, the TCR beta CDR3 regions were amplified from RNA transcripts. Amplification began with first-round RT-PCR using HTBI primers, then second-round multiplex PCR was performed. A single record per CDR3 protein comes from TCRdb applying MiXCR to the multiplex PCR reads. The sample records some 390,000 distinct CDR3 sequences, around 18% being singletons. This clonotype has ten or more counts. V dropped 6 bases and J dropped 2 bases, with 17 bases sitting between them. This CDR3 region has 15 residues.

The TCR was taken from a woman between 18 and 29 years old with Graves' ophthalmopathy. V and J are TRBV12-3 or TRBV12-4 and TRBJ2-7; D possibly uses TRBD1 or TRBD2 (5 bases each). Sequencing was performed on peripheral blood. The CDR3 reads CASSLRDGETYEQYF. CDR3 nucleotides: TGTGCCAGCAGCCTCCGGGACGGCGAGACCTACGAGCAGTACTTC.